These 27 T cell receptor beta chains came from one sample sequenced in a study of early T cells in non-severe SARS-CoV-2 infection. TCRdb re-called the 5' RACE reads through MiXCR, storing one row per CDR3 protein. The sample has some 67,000 distinct CDR3 sequences, 8% to 10% seen once. The starting material was whole blood, obtained at baseline. The receptors were gathered from an adult who was a healthcare worker with PCR-confirmed SARS-CoV-2 infection or an uninfected control (not recorded which).

This clonotype was detected many times. The chain joins TRBV5-1 to TRBJ2-7; D may be TRBD1 (6 bases). The V end lost 0 bases, the J end lost 1 base, and 8 bases lay between the germline ends. Germline CDR1 is SGHRS and CDR2 is YFSETQ. This CDR3 is built from 14 residues. The CDR3: CASSLGDKSYEQYF. The CDR3 DNA reads TGCGCCAGCAGCTTGGGGGACAAATCCTACGAGCAGTACTTC.

The rearrangement uses TRBV3-1 and TRBJ2-1, with D unclear. There are 15 residues in the CDR3. The V gene lost 1 base and the J gene lost 6 bases, with 13 bases spanning the gap. The germline gives CDR1 LGHDT, CDR2 YNNKEL (reference sequence). The chain's CDR3 is CASSQVGSRPNEQFF. The CDR3 nucleotides are TGTGCCAGCAGCCAAGTAGGATCCAGGCCCAATGAGCAGTTCTTC.

This clonotype was counted between two and nine times. The V and J genes are TRBV5-1 and TRBJ1-1; D remains ambiguous. V lost 2 bases to trimming and J lost 1 base, with 9 bases between them. Germline V gene lookup returns CDR1 SGHRS and CDR2 YFSETQ. The CDR3 is 14 amino acids. The CDR3 coding sequence is TGCGCCAGCAGCTTCAAGGGCCAGAACACTGAAGCTTTCTTT. It translates to CASSFKGQNTEAFF.

The table lists this clonotype with many counts. The chain links TRBV29-1 to TRBJ2-1; D unresolved. Germline values: CDR1 SQVTM, CDR2 ANQGSEA. The CDR3 is made up of 11 amino acids. With 7 bases removed from V and 0 bases from J, the gap between germline ends came to 4 bases. The CDR3 coding sequence is TGCAGCGCCGCCTCCTACAATGAGCAGTTCTTC. Its protein is CSAASYNEQFF.

Many counts were recorded for this clonotype. The V and J genes are TRBV29-1 and TRBJ2-7; D unclear. Per the germline V gene, CDR1 is SQVTM and CDR2 is ANQGSEA. The length of the CDR3 is 14 residues. V lost 7 bases and J 2 bases, leaving 18 bases between the germline ends. This CDR3 is CSAGLDWAPYEQYF. CDR3 sequence (DNA): TGCAGCGCTGGTCTTGATTGGGCCCCCTACGAGCAGTACTTC.

The CDR3 loop reads CASSSGAGGNIQYF. The CDR3, as DNA: TGTGCCAGCAGTTCCGGGGCAGGGGGAAACATTCAGTACTTC. This rearrangement joins TRBV6-5 to TRBJ2-4; 7 bases are a match to TRBD1. The CDR3 contains 14 residues. V dropped 4 bases and J dropped 6; count of bases not matched to a gene: 6. Germline V gene sequence: CDR1 MNHEY, CDR2 SVGAGI.

There are a few counts of this clonotype. This sequence joins TRBV20-1 and TRBJ2-5, with 8 bases fitting TRBD2. Unmatched junction bases numbered 9, after V lost 5 bases and J lost 4 bases. The V gene's germline CDR1 is DFQATT and CDR2 SNEGSKA (reference sequence). The CDR3 runs to 14 residues. The chain's CDR3 is CSAGRRSGRETQYF. DNA for the CDR3: TGCAGTGCTGGACGTCGGAGCGGGAGAGAGACCCAGTACTTC.

This clonotype has only a few counts. The rearrangement links TRBV7-2 to TRBJ1-1; 7 nucleotides line up with TRBD1. Germline assignment: CDR1 SGHTA and CDR2 FQGNSA. Trimming cost V 5 bases and J 2 bases; bases outside gene matches: 5. There are 14 residues in the CDR3. This CDR3 reads CASSPGQANTEAFF. The DNA of the CDR3 is TGTGCCAGCAGCCCCGGACAGGCAAACACTGAAGCTTTCTTT.

V and J are TRBV20-1 and TRBJ2-2, with 14 positions matching TRBD2. Germline V lookup: CDR1 DFQATT, CDR2 SNEGSKA (reference sequence). The CDR3 spans 19 residues. J was trimmed by 4 bases and V by 1 base; bases with no gene match: 11. CDR3 bases: TGCAGTGCTAGAGGACTAGCGGGAGGGGATGAATTGTTCACCGGGGAGCTGTTTTTT. Translated, it gives CSARGLAGGDELFTGELFF.

There are a few counts of this clonotype. This chain connects TRBV5-4 to TRBJ2-3, with 9 bases matching TRBD2. The CDR3 loop spans 16 amino acids. J was trimmed by 3 bases and V by 4 bases; bases with no gene match: 9. Germline CDR1 and CDR2: SGHNT and YYREEE (reference sequence). CDR3 bases: TGTGCCAGCAGCCCGCCCACTAGCGGGTCTACAGATACGCAGTATTTT. It codes for CASSPPTSGSTDTQYF.

Here the CDR3 DNA reads TGCGCCAGCAGCGCTTCCGGGACAACCTACAATGAGCAGTTCTTC. Amino acid sequence: CASSASGTTYNEQFF. The genes are TRBV5-1 and TRBJ2-1; D is perhaps TRBD1 (6 bases). With 4 bases removed from V and 2 bases from J, the gap between germline ends came to 13 bases. CDR1 and CDR2 (germline): SGHRS, YFSETQ. This CDR3 has 15 residues. The full variable domain, with the rest looked up from reference TRBV5-1 and TRBJ2-1, is KAGVTQTPRYLIKTRGQQVTLSCSPISGHRSVSWYQQTPGQGLQFLFEYFSETQRNKGNFPGRFSGRQFSNSRSEMNVSTLELGDSALYLCASSASGTTYNEQFFGPGTRLTVL.

This clonotype showed up just a few times. The chain recombines TRBV29-1 with TRBJ2-7, with 8 bases matching TRBD1. CDR3 length equals 13 residues. Trimming took 4 bases from V and 4 from J; bases not matched to a gene: 6. Germline assignment: CDR1 SQVTM and CDR2 ANQGSEA. The CDR3 here is CSVVRTGRYEQYF. CDR3 DNA sequence: TGCAGCGTTGTTAGGACAGGGCGATACGAGCAGTACTTC.

The chain carries TRBV7-8 and TRBJ2-2; D is perhaps TRBD1 or TRBD2 (5 bases each). The V end was cut by 1 base, the J end by 5 bases, with 14 bases between. The length of the CDR3 is 16 residues. CDR1 is SGHVS and CDR2 is FQNEAQ in the germline V gene. In nucleotides, the CDR3 is TGTGCCAGCAGCTTAGAGGGGTACAGAGGGACCGGGGAGCTGTTTTTT. It translates to CASSLEGYRGTGELFF.

This chain links TRBV2 with TRBJ2-1; D perhaps matches TRBD2 (6 bases). The CDR3 is 16 residues long. Germline assignment: CDR1 SNHLY and CDR2 FYNNEI. Trimming shortened V by 0 bases and J by 5 bases, and 14 bases separated the two germline ends. The CDR3 nucleotides read TGTGCCAGCAGTGAAGCGTCCGGGAGTTGGGACAATGAGCAGTTCTTC. Its translation is CASSEASGSWDNEQFF.

This clonotype was counted between two and nine times. This rearrangement joins TRBV28 to TRBJ2-3, with 7 bases matching TRBD2. The CDR3 spans 16 residues. V shed 2 bases, J shed 4 bases, and the junction held 9 bases outside the gene matches. The germline V gene has CDR1 MDHEN and CDR2 SYDVKM. The chain's CDR3 is CASSLNPPGGADTQYF. DNA of the CDR3: TGTGCCAGCAGTTTAAATCCCCCGGGAGGAGCAGATACGCAGTATTTT.

This clonotype was detected only a few times. The chain joins TRBV19 to TRBJ1-4; 8 bases line up with TRBD1. Germline V gene sequence: CDR1 LNHDA, CDR2 SQIVND (reference sequence). The CDR3 runs 14 residues. V lost 6 bases, J lost 7 bases, and 7 bases stayed unmatched. The CDR3: CASSRQGAGEKLFF. For the CDR3, the DNA is TGTGCCAGTAGCCGCCAGGGGGCGGGTGAAAAACTGTTTTTT.

This clonotype was detected ten times or more. The V call is TRBV7-9, the J call TRBJ1-2; 11 bases agree with TRBD1. Trimming cost V 4 bases and J 3 bases; bases outside gene matches: 4. The V gene's germline CDR1 is SEHNR and CDR2 FQNEAQ (reference sequence). The length of the CDR3 is 15 residues. CDR3 sequence: CASSWGTGGYYGYTF. DNA of the CDR3: TGTGCCAGCAGCTGGGGGACAGGGGGATACTATGGCTACACCTTC.

This clonotype occurred many times. The chain is built from TRBV12-3 or TRBV12-4 and TRBJ2-7; 7 bases fit TRBD1. The CDR3 totals 13 residues. Trimming removed 6 bases from V and 2 bases from J; junction bases left unmatched: 4. The CDR3 DNA follows: TGTGCCAGCAGATTGACAGGGACCTACGAGCAGTACTTC. Encoded protein: CASRLTGTYEQYF.

There are many counts of this clonotype. The J gene is TRBJ2-3, the V gene TRBV3-1; 7 bases are shared with TRBD2. V lost 4 bases to trimming and J lost 1 base; unmatched junction nucleotides: 5. Germline-derived CDR1 and CDR2 are LGHDT and YNNKEL (reference sequence). The length of the CDR3 is 15 residues. CDR3 coding DNA: TGTGCCAGCAGCCGCGGGAGTCTCCGCACAGATACGCAGTATTTT. Its protein is CASSRGSLRTDTQYF.

This clonotype was counted at least ten times. V gene TRBV7-9 combines with J gene TRBJ2-1; TRBD1 aligns across 9 bases. Germline CDR1 and CDR2: SEHNR and FQNEAQ (reference sequence). CDR3 length: 15 residues. With 5 bases clipped from V and 0 bases from J, the junction kept 2 bases outside the gene matches. The CDR3 coding sequence is TGTGCCAGCAGCCCGGGACAGGGCTCCTACAATGAGCAGTTCTTC. The encoded protein is CASSPGQGSYNEQFF.

This clonotype was detected many times. The chain has TRBV5-1 and TRBJ2-3, with 10 nucleotides matching TRBD2. The V segment lost 7 bases and the J segment 5 bases; nucleotides outside the gene matches: 7. CDR1 is SGHRS and CDR2 is YFSETQ in the germline V gene. This CDR3 spans 14 amino acids. The CDR3: CASGTSGTVDTQYF. The CDR3 DNA reads TGCGCCAGCGGAACTAGCGGGACTGTAGATACGCAGTATTTT.

This clonotype was seen many times. The gene calls are TRBV6-5 and TRBJ1-6; no clear D gene. Germline assignment: CDR1 MNHEY and CDR2 SVGAGI. V dropped 5 bases and J dropped 5 bases, with 22 bases sitting between them. CDR3 length: 18 residues. CDR3 nucleotide sequence: TGTGCCAGCAGTCTCTCATTCGGATTCCGTCCGGATAATTCACCCCTCCACTTT. Its translation: CASSLSFGFRPDNSPLHF.

This clonotype was recorded at least ten times. The V gene is TRBV6-6, the J gene TRBJ2-7; D not certain. Germline assignment: CDR1 MNHNY and CDR2 SVGAGI (reference sequence). The CDR3 extends over 13 amino acids. The V and J ends lost 7 bases and 2 bases respectively, with 12 bases between them. Here the CDR3 reads CASTPPAPYEQYF. CDR3 bases: TGTGCCAGCACTCCCCCGGCTCCCTACGAGCAGTACTTC.

The gene calls are TRBV7-2 and TRBJ1-1; D is undetermined. CDR1 is SGHTA and CDR2 is FQGNSA in the germline V gene. The CDR3 length is 12 residues. Trimming removed 6 bases from V and 0 bases from J, with 5 bases in between. CDR3 sequence (DNA): TGTGCCAGCAGAGTCATGAACACTGAAGCTTTCTTT. Residues: CASRVMNTEAFF.

This clonotype was counted many times. The rearrangement uses TRBV20-1 and TRBJ2-1; 7 bases match TRBD1. CDR3 length: 14 amino acids. Germline V gene data show CDR1 as DFQATT and CDR2 as SNEGSKA (reference sequence). V lost 6 bases to trimming and J lost 5 bases; unmatched junction nucleotides: 10. CDR3 nucleotide sequence: TGCAGTGCCGCGACAGGGTTGGGTCACAATGAGCAGTTCTTC. Translation gives CSAATGLGHNEQFF.

This clonotype was detected a few times. The chain carries TRBV6-2 or TRBV6-3 and TRBJ2-7, with 8 bases identical to TRBD2. The CDR3 consists of 14 residues. V lost 1 base, J lost 3 bases, and 2 bases stayed unmatched. Germline CDR1 reads MNHEY; CDR2 reads SVGEGT. This chain's CDR3 is CASSYWTSSYEQYF. The CDR3 DNA sequence: TGTGCCAGCAGTTACTGGACTAGCAGCTACGAGCAGTACTTC.

This clonotype was observed many times. V gene TRBV7-8 combines with J gene TRBJ2-1, with unresolved D. Trimming took off 4 bases at V and 8 bases at J, with 6 bases between the two ends. The CDR3 runs to 11 residues. CDR1 and CDR2 (germline): SGHVS, FQNEAQ. The CDR3, as DNA: TGTGCCAGCAGCTACCTTTATGAGCAGTTCTTC. It codes for CASSYLYEQFF.